The text below deals with one T cell receptor beta chain. Original handling: Amplification with reference gene primers provided the estimates of nucleated cell counts. The data were produced by immunoSEQ multiplex PCR, yet TCRdb's version contains in-frame clones alone and is incomplete. The DNA was the basis for D and trimming; V, J and clone size are from that table. In the table there are around 20,000 clones, 87% of which are singletons. This specimen comes from a study of blood T cell repertoires in COVID-19. Overall study context: COVID-19 samples from acute and convalescent phases originated in the United States, Italy and Spain.

Sequencing input: peripheral blood. The receptor was derived from a human donor in a cohort sampled during active COVID-19. The donor label of this sample is uncertain.

The CDR3 DNA reads as TGTGCCAGCAGCAAAAGGGGGCCTAGCGCGTTTAGCACAGATACGCAGTATTTT. This translates into CASSKRGPSAFSTDTQYF. The chain links TRBV21-1 to TRBJ2-3; the table's D call, TRBD1, was not checked against the DNA. TRBV21-1 is an annotated pseudogene. The CDR3 sequence is 18 residues long.